The next 5 T cell receptor beta chains were all read from a single sample in a study of cytomegalovirus exposure and HLA in healthy donors. The PCR contained 60 Vbeta and 13 Jbeta primers. Produced via immunoSEQ multiplex PCR; TCRdb's table is partial and in-frame only. The data contain some 150,000 clones, over 60% of them singletons. Material: PBMCs. The receptors shown here come from a young woman in good health and CMV-seronegative.

This chain joins TRBV5-1 and TRBJ2-1; D is unclear. The V end lost 2 bases, the J end lost 1 base, and 7 bases lay between the germline ends. The length of the CDR3 is 14 residues. From germline, CDR1 is SGHRS and CDR2 YFSETQ. CDR3 nucleotide sequence: TGCGCCAGCAGCTTACAAGTTTCCTACAATGAGCAGTTCTTC. Its protein is CASSLQVSYNEQFF.

The gene calls are TRBV27 and TRBJ2-1; 9 bases are a match to TRBD2. The CDR3 is 14 residues long. Germline CDR1 reads MNHEY; CDR2 reads SMNVEV (reference sequence). Trimming removed 8 bases from V and 7 bases from J; junction bases left unmatched: 9. The CDR3: CASSAGGPENEQFF. The DNA for the CDR3 is TGTGCCAGCTCGGCGGGAGGGCCGGAAAATGAGCAGTTCTTC.

The chain couples TRBV5-1 to TRBJ2-1; 8 bases fit TRBD2. CDR1 and CDR2 from the germline V gene are SGHRS and YFSETQ. J was trimmed by 2 bases and V by 0 bases; bases with no gene match: 10. This CDR3 has 18 residues. In DNA, the CDR3 is TGCGCCAGCAGCTTGGGCGGTAACCGGGAGGGACCCTACAATGAGCAGTTCTTC. Amino acids: CASSLGGNREGPYNEQFF. The full variable domain, with the rest looked up from reference TRBV5-1 and TRBJ2-1, is KAGVTQTPRYLIKTRGQQVTLSCSPISGHRSVSWYQQTPGQGLQFLFEYFSETQRNKGNFPGRFSGRQFSNSRSEMNVSTLELGDSALYLCASSLGGNREGPYNEQFFGPGTRLTVL.

This sequence joins TRBV9 and TRBJ1-1; the D gene is possibly TRBD1 (6 bases). CDR1 and CDR2 from the germline V gene are SGDLS and YYNGEE. The CDR3 length is 13 residues. Trimming took off 3 bases at V and 4 bases at J, with 10 bases between the two ends. The CDR3 sequence is CASSADRLTEAFF. CDR3 bases: TGTGCCAGCAGCGCCGACAGGCTCACTGAAGCTTTCTTT.

The chain carries TRBV10-3 and TRBJ2-7; 7 bases map to TRBD2. Per germline, CDR1 ENHRY and CDR2 SYGVKD. The CDR3 has 12 amino acids. CDR3 sequence: CAAGTGGYEQYF. The CDR3 nucleotides read TGTGCTGCCGGCACGGGAGGCTACGAGCAGTACTTC.